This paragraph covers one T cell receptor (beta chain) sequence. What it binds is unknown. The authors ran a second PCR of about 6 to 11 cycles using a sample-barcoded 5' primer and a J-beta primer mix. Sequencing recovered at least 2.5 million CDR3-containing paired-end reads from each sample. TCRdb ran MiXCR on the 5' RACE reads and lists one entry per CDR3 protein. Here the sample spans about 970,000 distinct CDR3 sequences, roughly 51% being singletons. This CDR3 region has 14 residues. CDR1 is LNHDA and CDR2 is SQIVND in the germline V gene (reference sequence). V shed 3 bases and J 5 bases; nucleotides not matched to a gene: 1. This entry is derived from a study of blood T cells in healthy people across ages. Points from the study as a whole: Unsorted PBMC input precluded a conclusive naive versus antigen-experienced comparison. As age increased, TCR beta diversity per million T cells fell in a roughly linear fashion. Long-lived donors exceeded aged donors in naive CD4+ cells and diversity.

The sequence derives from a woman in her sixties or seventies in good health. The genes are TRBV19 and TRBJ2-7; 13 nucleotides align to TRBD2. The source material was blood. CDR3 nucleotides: TGTGCCAGTAGTATCACTAGCGGGAGGGACGAGCAGTACTTC. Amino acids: CASSITSGRDEQYF.